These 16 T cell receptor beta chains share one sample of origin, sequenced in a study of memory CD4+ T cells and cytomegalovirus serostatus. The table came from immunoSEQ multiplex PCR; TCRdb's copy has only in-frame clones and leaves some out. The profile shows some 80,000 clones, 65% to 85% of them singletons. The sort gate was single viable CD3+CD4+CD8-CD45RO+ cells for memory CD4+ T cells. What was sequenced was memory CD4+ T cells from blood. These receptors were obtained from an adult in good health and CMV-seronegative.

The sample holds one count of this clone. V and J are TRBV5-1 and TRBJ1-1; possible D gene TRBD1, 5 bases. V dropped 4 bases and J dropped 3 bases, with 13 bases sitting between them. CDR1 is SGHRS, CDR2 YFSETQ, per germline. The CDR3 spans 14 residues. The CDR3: CASSGGSQYTEAFF. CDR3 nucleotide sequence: TGCGCCAGCAGCGGGGGGAGCCAGTACACTGAAGCTTTCTTT. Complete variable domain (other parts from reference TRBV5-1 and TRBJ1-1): KAGVTQTPRYLIKTRGQQVTLSCSPISGHRSVSWYQQTPGQGLQFLFEYFSETQRNKGNFPGRFSGRQFSNSRSEMNVSTLELGDSALYLCASSGGSQYTEAFFGQGTRLTVV.

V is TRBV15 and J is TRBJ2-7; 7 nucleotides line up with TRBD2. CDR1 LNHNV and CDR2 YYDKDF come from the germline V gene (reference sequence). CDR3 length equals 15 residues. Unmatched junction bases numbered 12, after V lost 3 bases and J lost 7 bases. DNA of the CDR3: TGTGCCACCAGCAGGGGGGGGGATGGGGGTTCGGAGCAGTACTTC. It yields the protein CATSRGGDGGSEQYF.

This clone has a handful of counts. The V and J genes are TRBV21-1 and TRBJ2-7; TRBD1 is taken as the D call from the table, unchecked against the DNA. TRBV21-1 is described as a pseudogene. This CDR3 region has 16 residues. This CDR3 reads CASSKAQETPQLEQYF. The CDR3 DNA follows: TGTGCCAGCAGCAAAGCGCAGGAAACACCTCAGTTGGAGCAGTACTTC.

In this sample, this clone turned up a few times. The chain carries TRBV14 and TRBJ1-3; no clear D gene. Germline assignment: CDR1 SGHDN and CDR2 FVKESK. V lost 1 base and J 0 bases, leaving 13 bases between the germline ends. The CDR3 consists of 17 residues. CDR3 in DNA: TGTGCCAGCAGCCAAGTCGGCGGACGGAGCTCTGGAAACACCATATATTTT. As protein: CASSQVGGRSSGNTIYF.

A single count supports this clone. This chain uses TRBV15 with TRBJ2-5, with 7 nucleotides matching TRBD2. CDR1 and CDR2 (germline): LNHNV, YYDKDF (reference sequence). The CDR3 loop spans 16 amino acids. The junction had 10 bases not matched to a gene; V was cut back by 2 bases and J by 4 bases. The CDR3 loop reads CATSRTGRWEGETQYF. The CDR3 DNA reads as TGTGCCACCAGCAGAACCGGGCGGTGGGAGGGAGAGACCCAGTACTTC.

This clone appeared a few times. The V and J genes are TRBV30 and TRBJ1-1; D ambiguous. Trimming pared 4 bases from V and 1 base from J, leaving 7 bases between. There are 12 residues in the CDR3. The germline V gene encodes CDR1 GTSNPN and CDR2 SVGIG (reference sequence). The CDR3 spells CAWKNRNTEAFF. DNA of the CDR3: TGTGCCTGGAAAAACAGGAACACTGAAGCTTTCTTT.

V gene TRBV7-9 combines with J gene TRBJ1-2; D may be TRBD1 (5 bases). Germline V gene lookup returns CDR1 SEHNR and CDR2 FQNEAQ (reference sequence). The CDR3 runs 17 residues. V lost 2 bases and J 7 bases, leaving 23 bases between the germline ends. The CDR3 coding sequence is TGTGCCAGCAGCTTACTCTCGGGGGAGACGGCGGCACGTGGCTACACCTTC. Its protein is CASSLLSGETAARGYTF.

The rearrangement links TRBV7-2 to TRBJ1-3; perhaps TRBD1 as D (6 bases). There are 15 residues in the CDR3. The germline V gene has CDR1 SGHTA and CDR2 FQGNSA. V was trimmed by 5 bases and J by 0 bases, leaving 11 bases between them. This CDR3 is CASSPTTGSGNTIYF. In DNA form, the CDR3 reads TGTGCCAGCAGCCCAACGACAGGCTCTGGAAACACCATATATTTT.

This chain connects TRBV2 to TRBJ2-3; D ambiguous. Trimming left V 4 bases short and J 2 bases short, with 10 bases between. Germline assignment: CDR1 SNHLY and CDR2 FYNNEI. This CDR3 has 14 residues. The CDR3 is CASSARHITDTQYF. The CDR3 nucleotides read TGTGCCAGCAGTGCGCGACACATCACAGATACGCAGTATTTT.

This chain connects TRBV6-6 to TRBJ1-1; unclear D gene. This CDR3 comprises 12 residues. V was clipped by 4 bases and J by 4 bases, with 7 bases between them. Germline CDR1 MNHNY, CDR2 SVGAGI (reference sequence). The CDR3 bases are TGTGCCAGCAGTTCGATAGGCACTGAAGCTTTCTTT. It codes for CASSSIGTEAFF.

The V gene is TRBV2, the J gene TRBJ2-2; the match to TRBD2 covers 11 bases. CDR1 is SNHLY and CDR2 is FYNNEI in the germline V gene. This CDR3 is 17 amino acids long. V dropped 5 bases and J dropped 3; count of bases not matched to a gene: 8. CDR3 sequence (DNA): TGTGCCAGCAGTCGCCTAGCGGGGGGTTTGGACACCGGGGAGCTGTTTTTT. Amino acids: CASSRLAGGLDTGELFF. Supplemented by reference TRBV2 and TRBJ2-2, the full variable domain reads EPEVTQTPSHQVTQMGQEVILRCVPISNHLYFYWYRQILGQKVEFLVSFYNNEISEKSEIFDDQFSVERPDGSNFTLKIRSTKLEDSAMYFCASSRLAGGLDTGELFFGEGSRLTVL.

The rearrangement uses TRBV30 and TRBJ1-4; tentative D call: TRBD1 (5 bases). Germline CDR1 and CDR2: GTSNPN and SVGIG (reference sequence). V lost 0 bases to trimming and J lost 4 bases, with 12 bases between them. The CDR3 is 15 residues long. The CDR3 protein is CAWSVRGTRNEKLFF. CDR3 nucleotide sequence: TGTGCCTGGAGTGTACGTGGGACCCGTAATGAAAAACTGTTTTTT.

CDR3 bases: TGTGCCAGCAGCTCGGGACTAGCGGCTTACAATGAGCAGTTCTTC. This translates into CASSSGLAAYNEQFF. The chain uses TRBV5-4 and TRBJ2-1; 11 positions agree with TRBD2. CDR3 length: 15 residues. The ends lost 3 bases at V and 4 bases at J; junction bases unmatched: 3. Germline lookup yields CDR1 SGHNT and CDR2 YYREEE (reference sequence).

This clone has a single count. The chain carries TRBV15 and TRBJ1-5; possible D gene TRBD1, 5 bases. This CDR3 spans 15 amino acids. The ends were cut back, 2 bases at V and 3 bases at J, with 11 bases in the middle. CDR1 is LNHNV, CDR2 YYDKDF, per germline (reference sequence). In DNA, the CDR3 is TGTGCCACCAGCAGATCAGGGTTGTACAATCAGCCCCAGCATTTT. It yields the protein CATSRSGLYNQPQHF.

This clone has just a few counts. CDR3 protein: CASSPVTGSNNHGYTF. The CDR3 DNA is TGTGCCAGCAGTCCAGTGACAGGGAGTAATAATCATGGCTACACCTTC. The chain carries TRBV28 and TRBJ1-2; 7 bases align to TRBD1. The CDR3 totals 16 residues. After removal of 5 bases from V and 6 bases from J, the junction contained 15 bases not matched to a gene. Germline assignment: CDR1 MDHEN and CDR2 SYDVKM.

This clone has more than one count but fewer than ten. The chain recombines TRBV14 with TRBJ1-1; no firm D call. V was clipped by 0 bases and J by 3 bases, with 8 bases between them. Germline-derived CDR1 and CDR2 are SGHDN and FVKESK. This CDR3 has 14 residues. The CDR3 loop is CASSQESDYTEAFF. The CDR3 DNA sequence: TGTGCCAGCAGCCAAGAGAGTGACTACACTGAAGCTTTCTTT.